This T cell receptor (beta chain) was captured in a study of T cells after yellow fever vaccination. Study-wide context: SMART-Seq v4 Ultra Low Input handled preparation of low-cell-number fractions.

They built TCR cDNA with 5'RACE template switching, a step that put in a universal primer site and UMIs. A single record per CDR3 protein comes from TCRdb applying MiXCR to the 5' RACE reads. The sample yields about 58,000 distinct CDR3 sequences, around 6.2% seen once. V gave up 4 bases and J gave up 10 bases, with 20 bases separating them. Per the germline V gene, CDR1 is SEHNR and CDR2 is FQNEAQ (reference sequence). The CDR3 length is 15 residues. This TCR derives from a man aged 18 to 29 who received the YFV17D yellow fever vaccine. Sequencing used PBMCs, either bulk or a sorted T-cell subset (CD4+, CD8+, memory, or dextramer-sorted; not recorded which), obtained on the day of the yellow fever booster vaccination. The rearrangement links TRBV7-9 to TRBJ2-1; the D gene is possibly TRBD2 (6 bases). CDR3 region: CASSWGWGDPSEQFF. DNA of the CDR3: TGTGCCAGCAGCTGGGGGTGGGGGGATCCCTCCGAGCAGTTCTTC. The full variable domain, with the rest looked up from reference TRBV7-9 and TRBJ2-1, is DTGVSQNPRHKITKRGQNVTFRCDPISEHNRLYWYRQTLGQGPEFLTYFQNEAQLEKSRLLSDRFSAERPKGSFSTLEIQRTEQGDSAMYLCASSWGWGDPSEQFFGPGTRLTVL.